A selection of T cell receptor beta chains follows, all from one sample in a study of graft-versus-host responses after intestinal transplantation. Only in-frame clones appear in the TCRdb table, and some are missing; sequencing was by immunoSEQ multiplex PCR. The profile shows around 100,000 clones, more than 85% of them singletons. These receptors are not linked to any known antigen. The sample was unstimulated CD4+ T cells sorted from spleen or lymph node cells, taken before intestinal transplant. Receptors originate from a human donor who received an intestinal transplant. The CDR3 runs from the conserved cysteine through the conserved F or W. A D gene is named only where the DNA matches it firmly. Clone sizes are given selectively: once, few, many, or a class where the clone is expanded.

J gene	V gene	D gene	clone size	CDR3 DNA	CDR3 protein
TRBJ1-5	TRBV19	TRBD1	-	TGTGCCAGTAGTATAGGTACAGGGGGCAATCAGCCCCAGCATTTT	CASSIGTGGNQPQHF
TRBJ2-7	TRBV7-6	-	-	TGTGCCTGCAGCCCTTTTGCAGGGGTCCGGGAGCAGTACTTC	CACSPFAGVREQYF
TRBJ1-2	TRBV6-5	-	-	TGTGCCAGCAGTTACCCGGGGGGGGACCGGGGCTACACCTTC	CASSYPGGDRGYTF
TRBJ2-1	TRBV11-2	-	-	TGTGCCAGCAGCCCCGGGAGATATCGCAATGAGCAGTTCTTC	CASSPGRYRNEQFF
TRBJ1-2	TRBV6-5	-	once	TGTGCCAGCAGTTCTGGGTATGGCTACACCTTC	CASSSGYGYTF
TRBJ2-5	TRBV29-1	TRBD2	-	TGCAGCGTTCGACTAGCGGAAGAGACCCAGTACTTC	CSVRLAEETQYF
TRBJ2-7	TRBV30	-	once	TGTGCCTGGGGACACTTCTCCTACGAGCAGTACTTC	CAWGHFSYEQYF
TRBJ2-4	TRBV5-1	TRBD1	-	TGCGCCAGCAGCGAAAGGACAGGGGATGGTAACATTCAGTACTTC	CASSERTGDGNIQYF
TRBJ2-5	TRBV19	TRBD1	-	TGTGCCAGTAGTACCCCGGGACAGGGGGCAGAGACCCAGTACTTC	CASSTPGQGAETQYF
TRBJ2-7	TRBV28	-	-	TGTGCCAGCAGCTCGTCCGAGGGCCCGTACGAGCAGTACTTC	CASSSSEGPYEQYF
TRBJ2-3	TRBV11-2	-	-	TGTGCCAGCAGCTCAGGCACAGATACGCAGTATTTT	CASSSGTDTQYF
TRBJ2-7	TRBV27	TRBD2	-	TGTGCCAGCAGTTTAAAACCCCGGCGGGAGGGCTGCGAGCAGTACTTC	CASSLKPRREGCEQYF